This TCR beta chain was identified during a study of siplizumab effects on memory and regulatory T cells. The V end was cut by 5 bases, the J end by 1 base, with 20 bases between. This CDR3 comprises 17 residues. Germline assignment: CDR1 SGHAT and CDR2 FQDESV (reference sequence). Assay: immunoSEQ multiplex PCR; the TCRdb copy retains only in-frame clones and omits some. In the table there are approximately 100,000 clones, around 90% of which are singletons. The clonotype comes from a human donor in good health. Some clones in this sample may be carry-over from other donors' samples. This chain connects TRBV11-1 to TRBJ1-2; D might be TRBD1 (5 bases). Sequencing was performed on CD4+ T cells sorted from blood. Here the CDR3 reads CASSRKAGNTVNYGYTF. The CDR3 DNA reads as TGTGCCAGCAGCCGAAAAGCAGGGAACACAGTTAACTATGGCTACACCTTC.